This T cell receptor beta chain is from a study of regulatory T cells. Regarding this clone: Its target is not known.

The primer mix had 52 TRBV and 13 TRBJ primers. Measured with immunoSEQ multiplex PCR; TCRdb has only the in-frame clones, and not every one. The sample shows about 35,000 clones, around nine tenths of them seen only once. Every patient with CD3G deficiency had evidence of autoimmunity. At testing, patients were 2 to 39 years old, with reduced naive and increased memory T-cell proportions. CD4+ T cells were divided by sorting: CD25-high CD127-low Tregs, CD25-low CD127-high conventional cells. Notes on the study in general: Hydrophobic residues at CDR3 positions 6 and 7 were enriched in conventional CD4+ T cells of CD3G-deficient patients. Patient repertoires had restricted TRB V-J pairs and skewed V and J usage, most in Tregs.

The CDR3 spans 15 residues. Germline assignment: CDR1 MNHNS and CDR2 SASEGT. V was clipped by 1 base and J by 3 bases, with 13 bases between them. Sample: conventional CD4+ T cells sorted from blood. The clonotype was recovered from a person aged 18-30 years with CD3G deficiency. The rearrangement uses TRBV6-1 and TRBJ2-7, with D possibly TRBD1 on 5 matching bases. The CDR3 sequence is CASSEVAGNVYEQYF. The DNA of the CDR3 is TGTGCCAGCAGTGAAGTGGCAGGGAACGTCTACGAGCAGTACTTC.